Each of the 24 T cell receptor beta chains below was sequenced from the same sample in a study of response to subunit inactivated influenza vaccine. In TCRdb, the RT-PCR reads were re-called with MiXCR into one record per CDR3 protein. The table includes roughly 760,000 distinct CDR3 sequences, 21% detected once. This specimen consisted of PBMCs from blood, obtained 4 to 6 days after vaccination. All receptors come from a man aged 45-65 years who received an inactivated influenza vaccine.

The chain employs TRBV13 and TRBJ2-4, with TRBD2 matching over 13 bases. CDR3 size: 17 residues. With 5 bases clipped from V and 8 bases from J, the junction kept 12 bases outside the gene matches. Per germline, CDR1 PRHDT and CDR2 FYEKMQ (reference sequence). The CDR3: CASSIMGTSGIEDIQYF. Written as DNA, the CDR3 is TGTGCCAGCAGCATCATGGGGACTAGCGGGATAGAGGACATTCAGTACTTC.

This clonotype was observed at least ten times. As DNA, the CDR3 is TGTGCCAGCAGCTTTCAGACTTCACCCCTCCACTTT. Its translation is CASSFQTSPLHF. The chain employs TRBV7-2 and TRBJ1-6; D remains unclear. The germline gives CDR1 SGHTA, CDR2 FQGNSA. This CDR3 spans 12 amino acids. Trimming stripped 3 bases from V and 9 bases from J, with 6 bases between. Full variable domain (rest looked up from reference TRBV7-2 and TRBJ1-6): GAGVSQSPSNKVTEKGKDVELRCDPISGHTALYWYRQSLGQGLEFLIYFQGNSAPDKSGLPSDRFSAERTGGSVSTLTIQRTQQEDSAVYLCASSFQTSPLHFGNGTRLTVT.

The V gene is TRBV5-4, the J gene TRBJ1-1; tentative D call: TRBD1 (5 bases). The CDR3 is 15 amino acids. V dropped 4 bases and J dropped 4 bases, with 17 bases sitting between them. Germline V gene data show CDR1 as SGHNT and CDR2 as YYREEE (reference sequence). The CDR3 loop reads CASSNQGRAGTEAFF. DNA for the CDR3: TGTGCCAGCAGCAATCAGGGTAGGGCGGGCACTGAAGCTTTCTTT.

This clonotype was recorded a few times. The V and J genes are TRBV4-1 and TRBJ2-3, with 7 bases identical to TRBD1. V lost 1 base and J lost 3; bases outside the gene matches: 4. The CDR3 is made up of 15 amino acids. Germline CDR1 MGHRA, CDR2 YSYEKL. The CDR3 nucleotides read TGCGCCAGCAGCCAAGTTAGGGGGCAGACAGATACGCAGTATTTT. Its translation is CASSQVRGQTDTQYF.

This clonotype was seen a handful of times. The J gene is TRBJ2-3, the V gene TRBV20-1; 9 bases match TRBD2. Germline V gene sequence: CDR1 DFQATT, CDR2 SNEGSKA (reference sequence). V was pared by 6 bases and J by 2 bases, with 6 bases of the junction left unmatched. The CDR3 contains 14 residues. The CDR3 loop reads CSASPGLATDTQYF. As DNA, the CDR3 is TGCAGTGCGTCCCCGGGACTAGCCACAGATACGCAGTATTTT.

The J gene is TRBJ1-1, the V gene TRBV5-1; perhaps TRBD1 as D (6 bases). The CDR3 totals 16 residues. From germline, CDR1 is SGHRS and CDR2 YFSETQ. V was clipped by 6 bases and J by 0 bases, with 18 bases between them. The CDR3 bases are TGCGCCAGCAATCCTGCAGGGGCTGGGATGAACACTGAAGCTTTCTTT. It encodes CASNPAGAGMNTEAFF.

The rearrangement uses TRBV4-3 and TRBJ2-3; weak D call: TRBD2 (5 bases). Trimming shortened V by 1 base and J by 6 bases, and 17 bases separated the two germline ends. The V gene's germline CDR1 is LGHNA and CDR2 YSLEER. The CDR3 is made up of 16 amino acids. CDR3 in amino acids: CASSQVGAGLGDTQYF. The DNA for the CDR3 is TGCGCCAGCAGCCAAGTCGGCGCGGGTTTAGGCGATACGCAGTATTTT.

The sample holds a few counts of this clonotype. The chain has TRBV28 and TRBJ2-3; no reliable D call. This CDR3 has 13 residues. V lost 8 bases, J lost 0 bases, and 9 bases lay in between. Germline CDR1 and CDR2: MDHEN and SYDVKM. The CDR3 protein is CASLLASTDTQYF. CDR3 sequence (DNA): TGTGCCAGCCTTCTTGCTAGCACAGATACGCAGTATTTT.

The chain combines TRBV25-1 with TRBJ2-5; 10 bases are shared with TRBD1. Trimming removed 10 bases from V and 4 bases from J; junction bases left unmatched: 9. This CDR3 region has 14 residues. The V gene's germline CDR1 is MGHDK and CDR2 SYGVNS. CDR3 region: CANWGQGRPETQYF. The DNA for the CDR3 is TGTGCCAATTGGGGACAGGGGCGGCCAGAGACCCAGTACTTC.

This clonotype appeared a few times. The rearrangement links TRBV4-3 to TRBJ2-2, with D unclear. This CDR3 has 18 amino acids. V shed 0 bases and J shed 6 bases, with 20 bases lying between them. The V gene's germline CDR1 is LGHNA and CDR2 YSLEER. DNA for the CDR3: TGCGCCAGCAGCCAAGATCAAACAATCCTAACACGTCCCGGGGAGCTGTTTTTT. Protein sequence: CASSQDQTILTRPGELFF.

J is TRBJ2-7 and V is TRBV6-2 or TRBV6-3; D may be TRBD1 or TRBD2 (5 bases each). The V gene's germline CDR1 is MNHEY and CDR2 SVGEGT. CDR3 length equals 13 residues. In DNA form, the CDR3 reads TGTGGCACAAGAAAGGGGACCTCCTACGAGCAGTACTTC. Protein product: CGTRKGTSYEQYF.

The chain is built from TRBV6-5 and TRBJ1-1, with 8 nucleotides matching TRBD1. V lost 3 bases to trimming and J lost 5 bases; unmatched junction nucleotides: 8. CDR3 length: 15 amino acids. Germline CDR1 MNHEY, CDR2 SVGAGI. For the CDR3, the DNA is TGTGCCAGCAGTTATTCCGGACAGGGAGGAACTGAAGCTTTCTTT. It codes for CASSYSGQGGTEAFF.

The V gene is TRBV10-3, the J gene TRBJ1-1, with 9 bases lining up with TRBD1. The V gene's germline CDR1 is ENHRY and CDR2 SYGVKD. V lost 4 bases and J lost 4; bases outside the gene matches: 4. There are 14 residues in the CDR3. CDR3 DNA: TGTGCCATCAGTGGTCGACAGGGGGGCACTGAAGCTTTCTTT. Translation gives CAISGRQGGTEAFF.

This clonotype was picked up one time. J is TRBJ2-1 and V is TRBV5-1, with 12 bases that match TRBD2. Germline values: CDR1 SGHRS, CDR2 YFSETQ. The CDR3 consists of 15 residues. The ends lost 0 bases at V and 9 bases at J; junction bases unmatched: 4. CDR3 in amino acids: CASSLVASGGAEQFF. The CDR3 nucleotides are TGCGCCAGCAGCTTGGTGGCTAGCGGGGGGGCTGAGCAGTTCTTC.

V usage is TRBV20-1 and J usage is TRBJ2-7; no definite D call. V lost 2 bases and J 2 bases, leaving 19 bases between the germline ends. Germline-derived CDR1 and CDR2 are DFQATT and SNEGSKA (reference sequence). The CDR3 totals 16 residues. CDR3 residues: CSARPLQVGFTYEQYF. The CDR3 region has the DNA TGCAGTGCTAGACCCCTCCAAGTGGGGTTTACCTACGAGCAGTACTTC.

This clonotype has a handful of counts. The CDR3 region is CASSLLLRTYEQYF. The CDR3 region has the DNA TGTGCCAGCAGTTTATTGTTACGGACCTACGAGCAGTACTTC. The J gene is TRBJ2-7, the V gene TRBV28, with D unresolved. Germline CDR1 MDHEN, CDR2 SYDVKM. The CDR3 is 14 amino acids. The V end lost 1 base, the J end lost 2 bases, and 9 bases lay between the germline ends.

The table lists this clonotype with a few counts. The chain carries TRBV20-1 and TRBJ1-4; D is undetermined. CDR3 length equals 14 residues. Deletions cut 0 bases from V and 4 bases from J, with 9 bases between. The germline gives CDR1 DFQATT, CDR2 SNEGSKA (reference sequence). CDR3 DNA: TGCAGTGCTAGAGACGGCAGGAATAATGAAAAACTGTTTTTT. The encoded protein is CSARDGRNNEKLFF.

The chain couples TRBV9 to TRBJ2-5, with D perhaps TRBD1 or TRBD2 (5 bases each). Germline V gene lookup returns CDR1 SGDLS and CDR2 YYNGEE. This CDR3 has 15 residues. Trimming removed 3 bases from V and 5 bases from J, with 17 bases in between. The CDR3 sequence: CASSGRTGRAETQYF. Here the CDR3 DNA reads TGTGCCAGCAGCGGTCGGACTGGCAGGGCCGAGACCCAGTACTTC.

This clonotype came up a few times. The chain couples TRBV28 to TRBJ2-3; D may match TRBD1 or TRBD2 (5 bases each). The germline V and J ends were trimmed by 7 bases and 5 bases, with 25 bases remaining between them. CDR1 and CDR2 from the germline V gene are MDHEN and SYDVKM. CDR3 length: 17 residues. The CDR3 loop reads CASTHIVGEIRQDTQYF. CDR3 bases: TGTGCCAGCACCCATATAGTGGGGGAGATCAGACAAGATACGCAGTATTTT. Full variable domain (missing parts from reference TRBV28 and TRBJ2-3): DVKVTQSSRYLVKRTGEKVFLECVQDMDHENMFWYRQDPGLGLRLIYFSYDVKMKEKGDIPEGYSVSREKKERFSLILESASTNQTSMYLCASTHIVGEIRQDTQYFGPGTRLTVL.

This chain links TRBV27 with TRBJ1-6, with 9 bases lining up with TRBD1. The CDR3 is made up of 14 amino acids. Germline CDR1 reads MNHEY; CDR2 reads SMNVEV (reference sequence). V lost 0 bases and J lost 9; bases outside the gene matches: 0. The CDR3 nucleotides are TGTGCCAGCAGTTTATCGACAGGGGGTTCACCCCTCCACTTT. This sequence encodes CASSLSTGGSPLHF.

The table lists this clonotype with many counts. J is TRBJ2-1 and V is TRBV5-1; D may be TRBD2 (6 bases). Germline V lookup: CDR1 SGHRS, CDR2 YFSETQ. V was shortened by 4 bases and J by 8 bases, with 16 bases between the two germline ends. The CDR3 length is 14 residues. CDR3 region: CASSPGTQLDEQFF. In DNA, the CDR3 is TGCGCCAGCAGCCCCGGGACTCAGTTGGATGAGCAGTTCTTC.

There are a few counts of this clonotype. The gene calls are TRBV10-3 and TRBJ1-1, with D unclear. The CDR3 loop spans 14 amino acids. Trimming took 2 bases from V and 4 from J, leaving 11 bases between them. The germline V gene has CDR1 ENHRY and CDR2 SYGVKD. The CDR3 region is CAISEGMGGTEAFF. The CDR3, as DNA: TGTGCCATCAGTGAGGGTATGGGTGGCACTGAAGCTTTCTTT.

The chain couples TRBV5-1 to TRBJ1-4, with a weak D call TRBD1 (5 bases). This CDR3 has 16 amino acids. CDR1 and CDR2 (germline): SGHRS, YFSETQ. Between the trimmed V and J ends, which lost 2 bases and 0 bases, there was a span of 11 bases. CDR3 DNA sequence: TGCGCCAGCAGCTTAGTTCCGACAGCAACTAATGAAAAACTGTTTTTT. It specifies CASSLVPTATNEKLFF.

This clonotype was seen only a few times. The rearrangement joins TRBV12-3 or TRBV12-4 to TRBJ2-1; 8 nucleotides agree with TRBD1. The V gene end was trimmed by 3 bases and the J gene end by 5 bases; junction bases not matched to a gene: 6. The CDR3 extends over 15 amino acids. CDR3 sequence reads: CASSFGQGGDNEQFF. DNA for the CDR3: TGTGCCAGCAGTTTTGGACAGGGTGGGGACAATGAGCAGTTCTTC.